Listed here are 15 T cell receptor beta chains from one sample, sequenced in a study of shared clonotypes between healthy human individuals. Sequenced by immunoSEQ multiplex PCR; TCRdb stores in-frame clones only, minus some. The sample lists roughly 660,000 clones; around 90% were seen once. What was sequenced was memory CD8+ T cells from PBMCs. Subset given: CD45RO+ cells pooled with CCR7-negative TemRA cells. Every receptor here comes from a young man in good health. Some clones in this sample may be carry-over from other donors' samples.

V and J are TRBV6-6 and TRBJ2-7, with 9 nucleotides matching TRBD1. This CDR3 has 16 residues. The V gene's germline CDR1 is MNHNY and CDR2 SVGAGI (reference sequence). V lost 2 bases to trimming and J lost 4 bases; unmatched junction nucleotides: 9. CDR3 in amino acids: CASSYEGQGASYEQYF. CDR3 nucleotides: TGTGCCAGCAGTTACGAGGGACAGGGAGCAAGTTACGAGCAGTACTTC.

The chain employs TRBV19 and TRBJ2-1; D not certain. The length of the CDR3 is 14 residues. CDR1 is LNHDA, CDR2 SQIVND, per germline (reference sequence). V was cut by 0 bases and J by 4 bases, with 7 bases left in between. The CDR3 sequence is CASSIEAEYNEQFF. The CDR3 nucleotides are TGTGCCAGTAGTATAGAGGCCGAGTACAATGAGCAGTTCTTC. The variable domain in full, with the rest retrieved from reference TRBV19 and TRBJ2-1, is DGGITQSPKYLFRKEGQNVTLSCEQNLNHDAMYWYRQDPGQGLRLIYYSQIVNDFQKGDIAEGYSVSREKKESFPLTVTSAQKNPTAFYLCASSIEAEYNEQFFGPGTRLTVL.

This chain joins TRBV6-5 and TRBJ1-1, with no clear D. Germline lookup yields CDR1 MNHEY and CDR2 SVGAGI. The length of the CDR3 is 12 residues. The V gene lost 6 bases and the J gene lost 2 bases, with 7 bases spanning the gap. The CDR3 protein is CASRAVNTEAFF. The CDR3 DNA sequence: TGTGCCAGCAGGGCGGTAAACACTGAAGCTTTCTTT.

This chain uses TRBV9 with TRBJ1-2; a possible D gene is TRBD1 (5 bases). V gave up 4 bases and J gave up 4 bases, with 17 bases separating them. Germline V gene sequence: CDR1 SGDLS, CDR2 YYNGEE. This CDR3 is built from 15 residues. DNA for the CDR3: TGTGCCAGCAGCCGTGGGGCAATTACCCCCTATGGCTACACCTTC. Its translation: CASSRGAITPYGYTF.

This clone was counted once. V gene TRBV28 combines with J gene TRBJ2-7, with D perhaps TRBD1 (5 bases). The ends were cut back, 3 bases at V and 5 bases at J, with 14 bases in the middle. Germline V CDR1 and CDR2: MDHEN, SYDVKM. The CDR3 spans 14 residues. The CDR3 bases are TGTGCCAGCAGTTTCGCAGGGTGGAGCGACGAGCAGTACTTC. Protein sequence: CASSFAGWSDEQYF.

The chain uses TRBV9 and TRBJ1-5; tentatively, D is TRBD1 (5 bases). V was clipped by 7 bases and J by 5 bases, with 16 bases between them. There are 14 residues in the CDR3. Germline loops: CDR1 SGDLS, CDR2 YYNGEE. For the CDR3, the DNA is TGTGCCAGCTCCTCGGGGCAGTTGGATCAGCCCCAGCATTTT. The encoded protein is CASSSGQLDQPQHF. The whole variable domain, remainder taken from reference TRBV9 and TRBJ1-5, is DSGVTQTPKHLITATGQRVTLRCSPRSGDLSVYWYQQSLDQGLQFLIQYYNGEERAKGNILERFSAQQFPDLHSELNLSSLELGDSALYFCASSSGQLDQPQHFGDGTRLSIL.

DNA of the CDR3: TGTGCCAGCAGTACAGGTCCCTTTGATCAGCCCCAGCATTTT. Residues: CASSTGPFDQPQHF. This chain links TRBV27 with TRBJ1-5, with a possible D match to TRBD1 (5 bases). CDR3 length: 14 amino acids. The germline V gene encodes CDR1 MNHEY and CDR2 SMNVEV (reference sequence). The V end was cut by 5 bases, the J end by 5 bases, with 13 bases between.

The chain couples TRBV28 to TRBJ2-3; 7 bases map to TRBD1. The V segment lost 5 bases and the J segment 2 bases; nucleotides outside the gene matches: 10. CDR3 length: 16 residues. CDR1 and CDR2 from the germline V gene are MDHEN and SYDVKM. The CDR3 DNA follows: TGTGCCAGCAGTCCCGGGACAGAAACCTACACAGATACGCAGTATTTT. Translated: CASSPGTETYTDTQYF.

V usage is TRBV27 and J usage is TRBJ2-7; D possibly corresponds to TRBD1 (5 bases). V lost 6 bases to trimming and J lost 3 bases, with 12 bases between them. Per germline, CDR1 MNHEY and CDR2 SMNVEV (reference sequence). The CDR3 totals 13 residues. CDR3 DNA sequence: TGTGCCAGCAGCATACAGGAAAACTACGAGCAGTACTTC. Translated, it gives CASSIQENYEQYF.

This chain uses TRBV5-1 with TRBJ1-5; tentatively, D is TRBD1 (5 bases). The V end lost 1 base, the J end lost 5 bases, and 10 bases lay between the germline ends. CDR3 length equals 14 residues. CDR1 is SGHRS and CDR2 is YFSETQ in the germline V gene. Here the CDR3 reads CASSLYGADQPQHF. In DNA, the CDR3 is TGCGCCAGCAGCTTGTACGGGGCTGATCAGCCCCAGCATTTT.

The rearrangement uses TRBV15 and TRBJ1-5; D may be TRBD1 (6 bases). V was clipped by 5 bases and J by 0 bases, with 8 bases between them. CDR3 length: 14 residues. Germline V gene lookup returns CDR1 LNHNV and CDR2 YYDKDF (reference sequence). The CDR3: CATSLGASNQPQHF. The CDR3 DNA is TGTGCCACCAGCCTGGGGGCTAGCAATCAGCCCCAGCATTTT.

V gene TRBV15 combines with J gene TRBJ2-7, with a possible D match to TRBD2 (6 bases). Trimming pared 0 bases from V and 6 bases from J, leaving 18 bases between. The CDR3 extends over 16 amino acids. Germline V CDR1 and CDR2: LNHNV, YYDKDF (reference sequence). DNA for the CDR3: TGTGCCACCAGCAGAGAATATGCAGGGATGGGGGGCGAGCAGTACTTC. Its translation is CATSREYAGMGGEQYF.

V usage is TRBV4-1 and J usage is TRBJ1-2; 8 bases fit TRBD1. V lost 0 bases to trimming and J lost 0 bases; unmatched junction nucleotides: 3. The CDR3 runs to 16 residues. The germline V gene has CDR1 MGHRA and CDR2 YSYEKL. CDR3 sequence: CASSQDRGRSNYGYTF. Written as DNA, the CDR3 is TGCGCCAGCAGCCAAGACAGGGGGCGATCTAACTATGGCTACACCTTC.

This clone was observed once. The chain couples TRBV15 to TRBJ2-5, with D perhaps TRBD1 (6 bases). Trimming cost V 1 base and J 5 bases, with 14 bases left between them. The CDR3 is 15 amino acids. Germline V lookup: CDR1 LNHNV, CDR2 YYDKDF (reference sequence). The CDR3 is CATSRAGVEGETQYF. CDR3 coding DNA: TGTGCCACCAGCAGAGCAGGGGTCGAGGGGGAGACCCAGTACTTC. Complete variable domain (other parts from reference TRBV15 and TRBJ2-5): DAMVIQNPRYQVTQFGKPVTLSCSQTLNHNVMYWYQQKSSQAPKLLFHYYDKDFNNEADTPDNFQSRRPNTSFCFLDIRSPGLGDTAMYLCATSRAGVEGETQYFGPGTRLLVL.

This sequence joins TRBV9 and TRBJ2-1; 13 bases fit TRBD2. Germline CDR1 is SGDLS and CDR2 is YYNGEE. The J segment lost 6 bases and the V segment lost 4 bases, leaving 4 bases of the junction unmatched. CDR3 length equals 15 residues. Here the CDR3 reads CASSPTSGRLNEQFF. The DNA for the CDR3 is TGTGCCAGCAGCCCGACTAGCGGGAGGCTCAATGAGCAGTTCTTC.